This TCR beta chain stems from a study of T cells in Graves' hyperthyroidism and ophthalmopathy (dated by TCRdb to the late 2010s). Describing the broader study: Peripheral blood was collected at initial diagnosis, before any treatment. The paper reports TCR Vbeta CDR3 sequencing of some 140 peripheral blood samples: approximately 41 ophthalmopathy, roughly 74 hyperthyroidism and some 17 progressor patients. Prospective prediction of ophthalmopathy was tested in an independent validation cohort consisting of 18 hyperthyroidism patients and some 16 patients who later progressed to ophthalmopathy. To identify TCR V-J signatures that set the groups apart, the researchers used a discovery cohort of 90 to 100 patients, made up of under 45 with Graves' ophthalmopathy and 57 with stable Graves' hyperthyroidism. Following sampling, methimazole starting at 30 mg daily was given to hyperthyroidism patients, and high-dose intravenous methylprednisolone was given to ophthalmopathy patients. In addition, the study compared T-cell repertoires in thyroid tissue and in blood from roughly 6 Graves' hyperthyroidism patients. For training and testing, the 110 or so patients in the discovery cohort were randomly divided in a 7:3 ratio. Findings and caveats that apply to the study as a whole: A 13 V-J signature model separated ophthalmopathy from stable hyperthyroidism, with approximately 87% sensitivity and about 81% specificity in cross-validation and 80%/75% in testing. Most expanded thyroid clonotypes (frequency above 0.001) were also detected in blood, suggesting blood repertoires may reflect thyroid immune responses. No statistical method was used to set the sample size in advance, and investigators knew the group allocation. In validation, the model predicted progression to ophthalmopathy with 55% to 71% sensitivity and approximately 74% specificity, a median of around six months before onset.

In the ophthalmopathy patients, disease was moderately to severely active, with a Clinical Activity Score of 3 or more, a NOSPECS grade of 4 or more, and a duration of less than 3 months. Any patient with an uncontrolled infection, another autoimmune disease, pregnancy or lactation was excluded. Diagnoses relied on clinical symptoms, serum thyroxine and TRAb, thyroid ultrasound and orbital computed tomography. Ficoll-Paque density gradient centrifugation was used to isolate PBMCs from around 10 ml of fresh peripheral blood. Total RNA was extracted with Trizol reagent, and quality was checked on an Agilent 2100 Bioanalyzer. The CDR3 numbers 17 residues from cysteine through phenylalanine. Only the CDR3 DNA is retained, 51 bases long and in frame from the first base. The germline V gene gives CDR1 as MRHNA and CDR2 as SNTAGT. Unmatched junction bases come to 16, with V trimmed by 6 bases and J by 2 bases.

This clonotype was picked up many times. This receptor's antigen is unknown. No base-level quality is on record; no much larger clone is a single base apart. The TCR beta CDR3 regions were amplified from RNA transcripts. For the first round of RT-PCR on the TCR CDR3, the HTBI primer set was used together with the Qiagen OneStep RT-PCR kit. A second multiplex PCR round built the libraries, followed by size selection and purification. Libraries were sequenced paired-end with 100 bp reads on an Illumina HiSeq2000. The authors' pipeline ran thus. SOAPnuke was used to process the raw data, with reads discarded if the reads contained adapters or uncalled bases, had a mean Phred below 15, or lacked an exact constant-primer or identifier match. High-quality paired reads were merged with COPE v1.2.5, and unique nucleotide sequences were defined as clonotypes. MiTCR v1.1 was used to align clonotypes to the IMGT TRBV, TRBD and TRBJ reference segments. Only V-J combinations with frequency above 0.0001, covering 99.2% of repertoires, were analysed. The TCS score was defined as the ratio of F50 (clonal expansion) to E x V (chaos), calculated using BLOSUM62-based TCRdist between CDR3 peptides within each V-J. Welch's t-statistics and random forest reduced roughly 540 V-J features to around 14, which were used in a naive Bayes classifier (R e1071). The Morisita-Horn index was used to measure how similar the thyroid and blood repertoires were. TCRdb's own reprocessing of the public reads used fastp at Q25 and MiXCR and kept productive beta chains. Entries are consolidated by CDR3 protein sequence, retaining the most common genes and DNA. TCRdb, rather than the study authors, made the V and J calls. This sample is represented by hundreds of thousands of distinct CDR3 sequences; 14% to 15% of them were singletons. The top ten constitute about 4.5% of the sample.

The specimen was blood. Here the chain combines TRBV6-4 and TRBJ2-7, and 7 junction bases match TRBD2. The clonotype originates from a middle-aged woman with Graves' ophthalmopathy. CDR3 reads: CASSQYRERDLAYEQYF. The DNA sequence follows: TGTGCCAGCAGCCAATATCGGGAGCGGGATCTGGCCTACGAGCAGTACTTC.